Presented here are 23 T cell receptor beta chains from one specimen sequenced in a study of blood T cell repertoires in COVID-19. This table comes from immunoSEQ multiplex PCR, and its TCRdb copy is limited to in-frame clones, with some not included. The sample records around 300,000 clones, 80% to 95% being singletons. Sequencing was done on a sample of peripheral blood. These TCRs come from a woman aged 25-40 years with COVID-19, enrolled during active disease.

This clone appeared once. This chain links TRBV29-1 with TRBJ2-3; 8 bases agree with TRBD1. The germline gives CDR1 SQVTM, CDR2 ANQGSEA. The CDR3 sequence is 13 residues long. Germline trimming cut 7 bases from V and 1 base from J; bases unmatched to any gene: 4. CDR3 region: CSAETGGTDTQYF. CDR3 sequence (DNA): TGCAGCGCCGAGACAGGGGGCACAGATACGCAGTATTTT.

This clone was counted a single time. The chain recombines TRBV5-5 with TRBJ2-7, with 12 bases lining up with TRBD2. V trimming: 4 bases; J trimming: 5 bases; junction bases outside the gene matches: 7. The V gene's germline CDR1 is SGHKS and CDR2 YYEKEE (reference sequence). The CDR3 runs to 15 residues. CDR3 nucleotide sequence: TGTGCCAGCAGCCGGGCTAGCGGGGGGGTGGACGAGCAGTACTTC. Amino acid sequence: CASSRASGGVDEQYF.

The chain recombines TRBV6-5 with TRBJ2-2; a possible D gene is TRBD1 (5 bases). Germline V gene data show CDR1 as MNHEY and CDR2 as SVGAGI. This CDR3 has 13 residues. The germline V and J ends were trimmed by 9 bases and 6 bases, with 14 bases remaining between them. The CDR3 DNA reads TGTGCCAGTGGGGCGGTGTATCCCGGGGAGCTGTTTTTT. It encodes CASGAVYPGELFF.

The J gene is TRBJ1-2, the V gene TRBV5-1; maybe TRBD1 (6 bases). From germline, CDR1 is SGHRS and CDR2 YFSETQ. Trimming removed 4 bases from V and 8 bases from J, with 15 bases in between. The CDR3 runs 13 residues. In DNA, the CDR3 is TGCGCCAGCAGCCCCTCAGGGGCGCGAGGCTACACCTTC. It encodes CASSPSGARGYTF.

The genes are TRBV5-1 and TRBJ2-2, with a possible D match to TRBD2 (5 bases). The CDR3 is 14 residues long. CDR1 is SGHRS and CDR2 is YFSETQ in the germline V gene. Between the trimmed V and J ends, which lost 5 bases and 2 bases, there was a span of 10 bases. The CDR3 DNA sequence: TGCGCCAGCAGATCGGGGAGAAACACCGGGGAGCTGTTTTTT. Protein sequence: CASRSGRNTGELFF.

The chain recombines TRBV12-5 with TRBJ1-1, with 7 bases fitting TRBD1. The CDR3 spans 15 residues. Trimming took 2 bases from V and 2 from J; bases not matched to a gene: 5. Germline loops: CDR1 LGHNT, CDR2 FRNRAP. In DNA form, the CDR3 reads TGTGCTAGTGGTTTGCACAGGGGCCCTAACACTGAAGCTTTCTTT. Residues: CASGLHRGPNTEAFF.

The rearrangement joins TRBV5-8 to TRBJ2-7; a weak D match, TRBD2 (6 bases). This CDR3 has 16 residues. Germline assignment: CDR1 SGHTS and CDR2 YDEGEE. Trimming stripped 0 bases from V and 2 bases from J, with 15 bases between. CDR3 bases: TGTGCCAGCAGCTTGGCTGGCAGGAGGGGCCCCTACGAGCAGTACTTC. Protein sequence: CASSLAGRRGPYEQYF.

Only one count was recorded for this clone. The CDR3 is CSTRGQIAYNEQFF. For the CDR3, the DNA is TGCAGCACCAGAGGACAGATCGCCTACAATGAGCAGTTCTTC. The chain combines TRBV29-1 with TRBJ2-1, with D possibly TRBD1 on 6 matching bases. Trimming took 8 bases from V and 2 from J, leaving 16 bases between them. Germline V gene data show CDR1 as SQVTM and CDR2 as ANQGSEA. This CDR3 has 14 residues.

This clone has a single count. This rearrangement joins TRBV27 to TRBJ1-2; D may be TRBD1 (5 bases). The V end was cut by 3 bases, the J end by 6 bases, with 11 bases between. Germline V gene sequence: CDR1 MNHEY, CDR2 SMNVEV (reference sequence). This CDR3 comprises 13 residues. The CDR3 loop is CASSFRGGDGYTF. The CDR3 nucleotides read TGTGCCAGCAGTTTCCGGGGGGGGGATGGCTACACCTTC.

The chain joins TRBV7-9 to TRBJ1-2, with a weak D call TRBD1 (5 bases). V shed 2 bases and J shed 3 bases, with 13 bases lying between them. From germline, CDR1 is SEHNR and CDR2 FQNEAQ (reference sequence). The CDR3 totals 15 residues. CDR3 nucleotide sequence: TGTGCCAGCAGCTTAAACTTGGGACTTTACTATGGCTACACCTTC. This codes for CASSLNLGLYYGYTF. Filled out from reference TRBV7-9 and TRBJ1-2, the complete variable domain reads DTGVSQNPRHKITKRGQNVTFRCDPISEHNRLYWYRQTLGQGPEFLTYFQNEAQLEKSRLLSDRFSAERPKGSFSTLEIQRTEQGDSAMYLCASSLNLGLYYGYTFGSGTRLTVV.

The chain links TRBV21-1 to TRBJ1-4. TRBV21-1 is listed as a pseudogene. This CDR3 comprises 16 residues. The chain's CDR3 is CASSKERRATNEKLFF. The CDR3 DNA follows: TGTGCCAGCAGCAAAGAAAGGAGGGCAACTAATGAAAAACTGTTTTTT.

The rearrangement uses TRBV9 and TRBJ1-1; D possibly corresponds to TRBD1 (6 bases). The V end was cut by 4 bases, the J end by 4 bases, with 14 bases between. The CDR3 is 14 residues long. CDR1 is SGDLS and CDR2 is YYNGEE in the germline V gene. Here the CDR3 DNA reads TGTGCCAGCAGCTCCCAGGGGTCGGGCACTGAAGCTTTCTTT. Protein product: CASSSQGSGTEAFF.

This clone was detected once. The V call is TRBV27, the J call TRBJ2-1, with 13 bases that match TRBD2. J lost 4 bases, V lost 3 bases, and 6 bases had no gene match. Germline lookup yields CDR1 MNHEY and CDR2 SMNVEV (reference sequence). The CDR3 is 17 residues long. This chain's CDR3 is CASSFDRLAGGYNEQFF. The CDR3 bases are TGTGCCAGCAGTTTCGATAGACTAGCGGGAGGTTACAATGAGCAGTTCTTC.

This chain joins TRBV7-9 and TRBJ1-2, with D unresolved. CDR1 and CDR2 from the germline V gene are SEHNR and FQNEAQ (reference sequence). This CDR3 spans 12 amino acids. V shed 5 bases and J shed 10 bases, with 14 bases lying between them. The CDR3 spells CASSTLPGFYTF. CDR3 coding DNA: TGTGCCAGCAGCACCCTTCCCGGGTTCTACACCTTC.

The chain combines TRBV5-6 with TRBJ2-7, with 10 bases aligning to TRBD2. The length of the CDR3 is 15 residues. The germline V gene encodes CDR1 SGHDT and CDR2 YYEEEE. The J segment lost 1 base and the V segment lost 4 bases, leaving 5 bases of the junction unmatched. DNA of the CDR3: TGTGCCAGCAGCCCAGGACTAGCGGAGTCCTACGAGCAGTACTTC. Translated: CASSPGLAESYEQYF.

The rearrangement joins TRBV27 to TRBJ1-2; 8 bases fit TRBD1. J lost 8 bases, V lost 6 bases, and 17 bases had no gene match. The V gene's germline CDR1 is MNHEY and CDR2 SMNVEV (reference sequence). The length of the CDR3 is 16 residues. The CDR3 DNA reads TGTGCCAGCAGCCCATGGGATCTCGGACAGGGCGGAGGCTACACCTTC. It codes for CASSPWDLGQGGGYTF.

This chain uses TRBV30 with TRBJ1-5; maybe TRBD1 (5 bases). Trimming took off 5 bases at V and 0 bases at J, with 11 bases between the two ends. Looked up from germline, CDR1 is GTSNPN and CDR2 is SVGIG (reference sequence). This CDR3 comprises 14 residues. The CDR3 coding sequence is TGTGCCTGGGGGACTTCTTATAGCAATCAGCCCCAGCATTTT. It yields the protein CAWGTSYSNQPQHF.

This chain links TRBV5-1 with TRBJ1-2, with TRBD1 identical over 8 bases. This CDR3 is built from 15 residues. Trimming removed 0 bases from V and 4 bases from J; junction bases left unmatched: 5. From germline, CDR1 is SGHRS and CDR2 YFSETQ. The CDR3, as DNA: TGCGCCAGCAGCTTGGATTCAGGGGGCCTCTATGGCTACACCTTC. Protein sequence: CASSLDSGGLYGYTF.

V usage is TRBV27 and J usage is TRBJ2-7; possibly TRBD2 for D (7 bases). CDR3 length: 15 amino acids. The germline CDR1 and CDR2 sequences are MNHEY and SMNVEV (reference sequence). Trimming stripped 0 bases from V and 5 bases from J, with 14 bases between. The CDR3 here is CASSLSSGGANEQYF. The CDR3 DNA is TGTGCCAGCAGTTTATCGAGTGGGGGGGCCAACGAGCAGTACTTC.

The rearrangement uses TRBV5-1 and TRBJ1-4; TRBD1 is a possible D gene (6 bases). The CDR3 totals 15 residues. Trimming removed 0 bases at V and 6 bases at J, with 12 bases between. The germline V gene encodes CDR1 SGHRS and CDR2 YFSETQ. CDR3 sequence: CASSLDTGPDEKLFF. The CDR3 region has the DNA TGCGCCAGCAGCTTGGATACAGGGCCGGATGAAAAACTGTTTTTT. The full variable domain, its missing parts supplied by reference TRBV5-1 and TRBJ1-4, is KAGVTQTPRYLIKTRGQQVTLSCSPISGHRSVSWYQQTPGQGLQFLFEYFSETQRNKGNFPGRFSGRQFSNSRSEMNVSTLELGDSALYLCASSLDTGPDEKLFFGSGTQLSVL.

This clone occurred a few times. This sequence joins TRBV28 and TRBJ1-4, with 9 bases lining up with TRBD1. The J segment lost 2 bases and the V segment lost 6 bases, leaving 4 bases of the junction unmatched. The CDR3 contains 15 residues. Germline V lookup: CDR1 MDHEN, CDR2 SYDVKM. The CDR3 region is CASSPQGATNEKLFF. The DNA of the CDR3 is TGTGCCAGCAGCCCACAGGGGGCTACTAATGAAAAACTGTTTTTT. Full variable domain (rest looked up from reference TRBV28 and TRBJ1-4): DVKVTQSSRYLVKRTGEKVFLECVQDMDHENMFWYRQDPGLGLRLIYFSYDVKMKEKGDIPEGYSVSREKKERFSLILESASTNQTSMYLCASSPQGATNEKLFFGSGTQLSVL.

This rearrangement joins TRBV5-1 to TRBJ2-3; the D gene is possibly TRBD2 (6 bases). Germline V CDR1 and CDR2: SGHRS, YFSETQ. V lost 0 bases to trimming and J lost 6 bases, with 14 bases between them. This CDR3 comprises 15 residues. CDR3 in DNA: TGCGCCAGCAGCTTGGTCGCTAGCGAGAGGGATACGCAGTATTTT. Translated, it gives CASSLVASERDTQYF. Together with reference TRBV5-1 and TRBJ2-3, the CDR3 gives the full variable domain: KAGVTQTPRYLIKTRGQQVTLSCSPISGHRSVSWYQQTPGQGLQFLFEYFSETQRNKGNFPGRFSGRQFSNSRSEMNVSTLELGDSALYLCASSLVASERDTQYFGPGTRLTVL.

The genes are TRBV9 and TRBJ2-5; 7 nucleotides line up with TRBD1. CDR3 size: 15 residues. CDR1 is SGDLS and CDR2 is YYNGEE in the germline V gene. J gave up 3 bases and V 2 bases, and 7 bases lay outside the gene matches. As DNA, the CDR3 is TGTGCCAGCAGCGTCAGCACGGGACAGAAAGAGACCCAGTACTTC. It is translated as CASSVSTGQKETQYF.